This entry features one TCR beta chain sequence. These data come from a study of blood T cell repertoires in COVID-19. Trimming left V 4 bases short and J 4 bases short, with 11 bases between. The CDR3 runs to 14 residues. Germline V gene sequence: CDR1 SGHAT, CDR2 FQNNGV. Data came from immunoSEQ multiplex PCR; TCRdb stores just in-frame clones and leaves some out. This table holds 130,000 to 150,000 clones, about 84% found once. The TCR sequence derives from a man aged 60-69 years with active or convalescent COVID-19. The sample consisted of peripheral blood. This chain uses TRBV11-2 with TRBJ1-3; D may be TRBD1 (5 bases). CDR3 in amino acids: CASSSGGDGNTIYF. CDR3 nucleotides: TGTGCCAGCAGCTCCGGAGGGGACGGAAACACCATATATTTT.